A selection of T cell receptor beta chains follows, all from one sample in a study of cytomegalovirus exposure and HLA in healthy donors. Assay: immunoSEQ multiplex PCR; the TCRdb copy retains only in-frame clones and omits some. The profile shows roughly 100,000 clones, less than 85% of them singletons. Sequencing input: PBMCs. The receptors were sampled from a man in his forties in good health and CMV-seropositive. CDR3s include the opening cysteine and the closing phenylalanine or tryptophan. A D gene is named only where the DNA matches it firmly. A clone size is listed for some rows: how often the clone was seen (once, few, many), or a class if it is expanded.

clone size: -
J gene: TRBJ2-7
D gene: TRBD2
V gene: TRBV7-9
CDR3 protein: CASSPRLAGEQYF
CDR3 DNA: TGTGCCAGCAGTCCGAGACTAGCTGGCGAGCAGTACTTC

clone size: once
J gene: TRBJ1-4
D gene: TRBD1
V gene: TRBV7-8
CDR3 protein: CASSPTGMEEKLFF
CDR3 DNA: TGTGCCAGCAGCCCGACAGGGATGGAAGAAAAACTGTTTTTT

clone size: -
J gene: TRBJ1-1
D gene: -
V gene: TRBV9
CDR3 protein: CASSMTDLTEAFF
CDR3 DNA: TGTGCCAGCAGCATGACAGATCTTACTGAAGCTTTCTTT

clone size: -
J gene: TRBJ2-7
D gene: -
V gene: TRBV11-2
CDR3 protein: CASSLTLTSYGYEQYF
CDR3 DNA: TGTGCCAGCAGCTTAACCCTTACTAGCTACGGCTACGAGCAGTACTTC

clone size: few
J gene: TRBJ1-1
D gene: TRBD1
V gene: TRBV7-9
CDR3 protein: CASSTRQGTEAFF
CDR3 DNA: TGTGCCAGCAGCACCCGACAGGGAACTGAAGCTTTCTTT

clone size: -
J gene: TRBJ2-1
D gene: TRBD1
V gene: TRBV19
CDR3 protein: CASSSRQGNVNEQFF
CDR3 DNA: TGTGCCAGTAGTTCACGACAGGGAAATGTGAATGAGCAGTTCTTC

clone size: -
J gene: TRBJ1-6
D gene: TRBD1
V gene: TRBV19
CDR3 protein: CASSITGATSPLHF
CDR3 DNA: TGTGCCAGTAGTATTACAGGGGCCACATCACCCCTCCACTTT

clone size: -
J gene: TRBJ1-4
D gene: -
V gene: TRBV15
CDR3 protein: CATSRGRQNEKLFF
CDR3 DNA: TGTGCCACCAGCAGAGGGAGGCAGAATGAAAAACTGTTTTTT

clone size: -
J gene: TRBJ2-7
D gene: -
V gene: TRBV19
CDR3 protein: CASSTGPPYEQYF
CDR3 DNA: TGTGCCAGTAGCACAGGGCCACCCTACGAGCAGTACTTC

clone size: few
J gene: TRBJ1-4
D gene: -
V gene: TRBV5-4
CDR3 protein: CASSRGTNEKLFF
CDR3 DNA: TGTGCCAGCAGTAGGGGGACTAATGAAAAACTGTTTTTT

clone size: -
J gene: TRBJ2-2
D gene: -
V gene: TRBV7-7
CDR3 protein: CASSYPDTGELFF
CDR3 DNA: TGTGCTAGCAGCTACCCAGACACCGGGGAGCTGTTTTTT

clone size: -
J gene: TRBJ2-7
D gene: -
V gene: TRBV28
CDR3 protein: CASSLWGGARGGAYEQYF
CDR3 DNA: TGTGCCAGCAGTTTATGGGGGGGGGCCCGCGGGGGTGCCTACGAGCAGTACTTC

clone size: -
J gene: TRBJ2-1
D gene: -
V gene: TRBV7-9
CDR3 protein: CASSPVYNEQFF
CDR3 DNA: TGTGCCAGCAGCCCCGTCTACAATGAGCAGTTCTTC

clone size: -
J gene: TRBJ2-1
D gene: TRBD2
V gene: TRBV7-7
CDR3 protein: CASSLAPPYEAGANNEQFF
CDR3 DNA: TGTGCTAGCAGCTTAGCCCCCCCCTATGAGGCGGGAGCCAACAATGAGCAGTTCTTC

clone size: -
J gene: TRBJ2-5
D gene: -
V gene: TRBV15
CDR3 protein: CATSRDLPGDETQYF
CDR3 DNA: TGTGCCACCAGCAGAGATCTGCCAGGCGATGAGACCCAGTACTTC

clone size: -
J gene: TRBJ2-2
D gene: TRBD1
V gene: TRBV5-1
CDR3 protein: CASSQTGIGELFF
CDR3 DNA: TGCGCCAGCAGCCAGACAGGGATCGGGGAGCTGTTTTTT

clone size: -
J gene: TRBJ2-7
D gene: -
V gene: TRBV19
CDR3 protein: CASSPPWGQAYEQYF
CDR3 DNA: TGTGCCAGTAGTCCTCCATGGGGACAAGCCTACGAGCAGTACTTC

clone size: few
J gene: TRBJ2-5
D gene: -
V gene: TRBV25-1
CDR3 protein: CASSVRETQYF
CDR3 DNA: TGTGCCAGCAGTGTGAGGGAGACCCAGTACTTC

clone size: -
J gene: TRBJ1-2
D gene: -
V gene: TRBV18
CDR3 protein: CASSPSGGRGDYGYTF
CDR3 DNA: TGTGCCAGCTCACCGTCGGGGGGAAGGGGAGACTATGGCTACACCTTC

clone size: few
J gene: TRBJ2-5
D gene: TRBD1
V gene: TRBV5-8
CDR3 protein: CASSFQPGTGKETQYF
CDR3 DNA: TGTGCCAGCAGCTTTCAACCCGGGACAGGGAAGGAGACCCAGTACTTC

clone size: few
J gene: TRBJ2-7
D gene: -
V gene: TRBV5-6
CDR3 protein: CASSLGRAYEQYF
CDR3 DNA: TGTGCCAGCAGCTTGGGCAGGGCCTACGAGCAGTACTTC

clone size: -
J gene: TRBJ1-2
D gene: -
V gene: TRBV6-1
CDR3 protein: CASSEEGPRNYGYTF
CDR3 DNA: TGTGCCAGCAGTGAAGAGGGGCCCAGGAACTATGGCTACACCTTC

clone size: -
J gene: TRBJ2-7
D gene: -
V gene: TRBV14
CDR3 protein: CASSQIGATAGFRSYEQYF
CDR3 DNA: TGTGCCAGCAGCCAAATCGGAGCCACGGCAGGGTTTCGCTCCTACGAGCAGTACTTC

clone size: -
J gene: TRBJ1-3
D gene: -
V gene: TRBV6-4
CDR3 protein: CASSEGGGYGNTIYF
CDR3 DNA: TGTGCCAGCAGTGAAGGGGGGGGTTATGGAAACACCATATATTTT

clone size: few
J gene: TRBJ1-2
D gene: -
V gene: TRBV19
CDR3 protein: CASKPAPADQGGYTF
CDR3 DNA: TGTGCCAGTAAGCCCGCTCCCGCCGACCAGGGTGGCTACACCTTC